This TCR beta chain was recorded in a study of sequential checkpoint blockade in melanoma (dated by TCRdb to the late 2010s). With regard to the full study: Patients were assigned by 1:1 randomization to either first-line nivolumab followed by ipilimumab (arm A) or ipilimumab followed by nivolumab (arm B). Maintenance nivolumab came after both trial sequences. General findings and caveats noted by the study authors: The response-prediction model combining TCR metrics and mutation burden needs validation in larger, independent patient cohorts.

On this clone: Its antigen has not been determined. The junction and the germline gene differ at one end; a read error may be behind it.

The immunoSEQ Assay was used to immunosequence TCRbeta CDR3 regions from genomic DNA. Before high-throughput sequencing, the genomic DNA was amplified using bias-controlled multiplex PCR. On the authors' methods: To quantify the absolute abundance of each unique TCRbeta CDR3 region, the sequences were collapsed and filtered. Clonality was defined as 1 minus Pielou's evenness and was calculated using productive rearrangements only. Clones with significantly greater frequencies in on-treatment versus baseline samples were identified using a previously published method. TCRdb retrieved this table from immuneACCESS and kept in-frame rearrangements only. Not all clones are present; in checked studies, unresolved V genes account for under half, and no reason is known for the remainder. V, J and clone size derive from that table, while D and trimming were established from the DNA sequence. The table for this sample lists 20,000 to 25,000 clones; about four fifths of them were counted only once. The top ten constitute around a tenth of the sample.

The treatment or condition label, read with the paper, signifies: randomized to nivolumab then ipilimumab (arm A) or the reverse (arm B). No trial patient had received prior DNA-damaging chemotherapy. On a FACS Aria II flow cytometer, live CD3+CD8+ cells that were negative for CD19 and CD56 were sorted from thawed PBMCs. CheckMate 064, a randomized, open-label phase II trial of sequential checkpoint blockade, was the source of the samples, all of which came from patients with melanoma. Peripheral blood mononuclear cells were collected by leukapheresis, purified using Ficoll-Paque, and frozen in human serum containing about 10% DMSO. Immediately after sorting, the purity of the sorted blood CD3+CD8+ cells was confirmed to be >98%, and DNA was then extracted. There are 16 amino acids in the CDR3, from cysteine to phenylalanine inclusive. Left in the record is the CDR3 DNA by itself, 48 bases read in frame from the first base. Looking up the germline V gene (reference sequence) yields CDR1 SGHKS and CDR2 YYEKEE.

Sequencing was performed on CD8+ T cells sorted from blood (inferred from file names), taken from a patient given nivolumab and ipilimumab in sequence. The chain is assembled from TRBV5-5 and TRBJ2-7, with 8 bases in between that match TRBD2. This clonotype was obtained from a human donor with melanoma. At the DNA level, the sequence is TGTGCCAGCAGCCCCCAGGGGCGGGAGGTATCCTCCGAGCAGTACTTC. Its product reads: CASSPQGREVSSEQYF.